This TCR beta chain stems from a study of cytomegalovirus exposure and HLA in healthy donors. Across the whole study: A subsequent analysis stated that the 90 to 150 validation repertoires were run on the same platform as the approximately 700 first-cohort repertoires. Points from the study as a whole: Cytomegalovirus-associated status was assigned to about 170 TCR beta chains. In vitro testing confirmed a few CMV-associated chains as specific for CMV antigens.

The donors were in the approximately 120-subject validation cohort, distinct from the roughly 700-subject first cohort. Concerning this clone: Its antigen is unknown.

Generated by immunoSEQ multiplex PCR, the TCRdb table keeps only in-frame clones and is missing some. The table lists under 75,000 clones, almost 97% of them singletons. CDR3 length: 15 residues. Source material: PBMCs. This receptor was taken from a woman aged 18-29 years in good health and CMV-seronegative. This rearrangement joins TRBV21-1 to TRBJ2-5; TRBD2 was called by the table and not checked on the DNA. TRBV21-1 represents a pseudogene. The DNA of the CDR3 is TGTGCCAGCAGCAAAAGCCCCCCCCACCAAGAGACCCAGTACTTC. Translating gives CASSKSPPHQETQYF.